The 2 T cell receptor beta chains in this list originate from one sample, sequenced in a study of STAT3 mutations in large granular lymphocyte leukemia (dated by TCRdb to the late 2010s). Receptor libraries were prepared by the immunoSEQ multiplex PCR assay. TCRdb took over this immuneACCESS table, retaining in-frame rearrangements with V and J assigned. Such tables are incomplete; in checked studies, under half of the missing clones stem from an unresolved V gene, and the remainder is unexplained. The sample table contains roughly 13,000 clones; only one count was recorded for over 75% of them. The ten largest account for 12% of the sample. No antigen has been identified for these receptors. The paper as a whole reports these results and caveats: Every T-LGLL patient showed at least one immunodominant TCRbeta clonotype, and about half showed multiple immunodominant subclonotypes.

Material for sequencing was PBMCs. These receptors all stem from a human donor with T large granular lymphocyte leukemia. Some clones in this sample may be carry-over from other donors' samples.

This clone was seen only once. This chain connects TRBV5-1 to TRBJ1-6; D unclear. Germline V gives CDR1 SGHRS, CDR2 YFSETQ. The germline V and J ends were trimmed by 4 bases and 0 bases, with 14 bases remaining between them. This CDR3 is built from 17 residues. The CDR3 region is CASSLRVVGSYNSPLHF. CDR3 in DNA: TGCGCCAGCAGCCTGAGGGTCGTGGGCTCCTATAATTCACCCCTCCACTTT.

This sequence joins TRBV29-1 and TRBJ1-2; 8 nucleotides line up with TRBD1. Germline-derived CDR1 and CDR2 are SQVTM and ANQGSEA. CDR3 length: 12 amino acids. V gave up 8 bases and J gave up 8 bases; unmatched junction bases: 10. CDR3 sequence (DNA): TGCAGCCACGGACAGGGAAAGGGCGGCTACACCTTC. This gives the protein CSHGQGKGGYTF.